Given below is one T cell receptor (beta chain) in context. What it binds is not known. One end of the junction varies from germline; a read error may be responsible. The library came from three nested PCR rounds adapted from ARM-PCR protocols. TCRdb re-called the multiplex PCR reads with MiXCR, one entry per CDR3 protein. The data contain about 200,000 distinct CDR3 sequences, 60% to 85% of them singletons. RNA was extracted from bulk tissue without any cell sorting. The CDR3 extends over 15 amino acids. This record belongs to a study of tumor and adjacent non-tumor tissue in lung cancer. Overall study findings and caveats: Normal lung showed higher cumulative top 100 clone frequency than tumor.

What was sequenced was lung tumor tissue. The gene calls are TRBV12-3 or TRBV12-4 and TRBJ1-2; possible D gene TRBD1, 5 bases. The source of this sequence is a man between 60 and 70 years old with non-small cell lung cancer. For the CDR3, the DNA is TGTGCCAGCAGTTTACACAGGACCTATAACTATGACTACACCTTC. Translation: CASSLHRTYNYDYTF.